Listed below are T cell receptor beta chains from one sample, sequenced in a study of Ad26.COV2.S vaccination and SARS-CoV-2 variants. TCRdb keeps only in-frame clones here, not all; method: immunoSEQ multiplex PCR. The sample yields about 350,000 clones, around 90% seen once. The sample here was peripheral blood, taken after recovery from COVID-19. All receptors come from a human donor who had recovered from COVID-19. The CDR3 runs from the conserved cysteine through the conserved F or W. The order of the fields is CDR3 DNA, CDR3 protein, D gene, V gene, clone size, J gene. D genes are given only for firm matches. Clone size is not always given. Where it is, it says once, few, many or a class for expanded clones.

cdr3_nt: TGTGCCAGCAGCTTATCGCAGGGGCAGAATGAAGCTTTCTTT; cdr3_aa: CASSLSQGQNEAFF; d_call: .; v_call: TRBV11-2; clone_size: .; j_call: TRBJ1-1
cdr3_nt: TGTGCCAGCAGTGAATTCCCGGGCAACAATGAGCAGTTCTTC; cdr3_aa: CASSEFPGNNEQFF; d_call: .; v_call: TRBV6-1; clone_size: .; j_call: TRBJ2-1
cdr3_nt: TGTGCCAGCAGCTTACAAGTCTTGCAGATGAACACTGAAGCTTTCTTT; cdr3_aa: CASSLQVLQMNTEAFF; d_call: .; v_call: TRBV7-2; clone_size: .; j_call: TRBJ1-1
cdr3_nt: TGTGCCAGCAGCCCGAACCGGGACAGGATAAACACTGAAGCTTTCTTT; cdr3_aa: CASSPNRDRINTEAFF; d_call: TRBD1; v_call: TRBV7-8; clone_size: .; j_call: TRBJ1-1
cdr3_nt: TGTGCCAGCAGTGAAACGGACACCGGGGAGCTGTTTTTT; cdr3_aa: CASSETDTGELFF; d_call: .; v_call: TRBV6-1; clone_size: .; j_call: TRBJ2-2
cdr3_nt: TGTGCCAGCAGCTTAGCAGTAACGGGACAGGGAAACTATGGCTACACCTTC; cdr3_aa: CASSLAVTGQGNYGYTF; d_call: TRBD1; v_call: TRBV7-2; clone_size: .; j_call: TRBJ1-2
cdr3_nt: TGTGCCACCAGCAGAGGATCACTAGCGAGTGGGGCCAACGTCCTGACTTTC; cdr3_aa: CATSRGSLASGANVLTF; d_call: TRBD2; v_call: TRBV15; clone_size: .; j_call: TRBJ2-6
cdr3_nt: TGTGCCAGCAGTGGAGACGGGCACAACTATGGCTACACCTTC; cdr3_aa: CASSGDGHNYGYTF; d_call: .; v_call: TRBV2; clone_size: .; j_call: TRBJ1-2
cdr3_nt: TGTGCCAGCAGCTCCATTGACAGGCATGATAATTCACCCCTCCACTTT; cdr3_aa: CASSSIDRHDNSPLHF; d_call: .; v_call: TRBV11-2; clone_size: .; j_call: TRBJ1-6
cdr3_nt: TGTGCCAGCATCAAACAGGGGAGGTCGGACACTGAAGCTTTCTTT; cdr3_aa: CASIKQGRSDTEAFF; d_call: TRBD1; v_call: TRBV13; clone_size: .; j_call: TRBJ1-1
cdr3_nt: TGTGCCAGCAGTGAAGGGCAGAGCACTAACTATGGCTACACCTTC; cdr3_aa: CASSEGQSTNYGYTF; d_call: .; v_call: TRBV2; clone_size: once; j_call: TRBJ1-2
cdr3_nt: TGCAGTGCTAGTGAATCGGGTCGGGCCAAAAACATTCAGTACTTC; cdr3_aa: CSASESGRAKNIQYF; d_call: .; v_call: TRBV20-1; clone_size: .; j_call: TRBJ2-4
cdr3_nt: TGTGCCAGCTCACCACAGGACAGCAGCTCTGGAAACACCATATATTTT; cdr3_aa: CASSPQDSSSGNTIYF; d_call: .; v_call: TRBV18; clone_size: once; j_call: TRBJ1-3
cdr3_nt: TGTGCCAGTAGTATAGCAGGGATTACTGAAGCTTTCTTT; cdr3_aa: CASSIAGITEAFF; d_call: .; v_call: TRBV19; clone_size: .; j_call: TRBJ1-1
cdr3_nt: TGTGCCAGCAGCGTAGGGCTAGCGGGGGGGAATGAGCAGTTCTTC; cdr3_aa: CASSVGLAGGNEQFF; d_call: TRBD2; v_call: TRBV9; clone_size: .; j_call: TRBJ2-1
cdr3_nt: TGTGCCAGCAGCTTAGGCCGACAGGCGACTCGAATCGGGGAGCTGTTTTTT; cdr3_aa: CASSLGRQATRIGELFF; d_call: .; v_call: TRBV7-9; clone_size: .; j_call: TRBJ2-2
cdr3_nt: TGTGCCATCAGTTCCGGGACAGGCTTCCAAGAGACCCAGTACTTC; cdr3_aa: CAISSGTGFQETQYF; d_call: TRBD1; v_call: TRBV10-3; clone_size: .; j_call: TRBJ2-5
cdr3_nt: TGTGCCACCCTGGGGGGGCTGATGAATTCACCCCTCCACTTT; cdr3_aa: CATLGGLMNSPLHF; d_call: .; v_call: TRBV6-6; clone_size: few; j_call: TRBJ1-6
cdr3_nt: TGTGCCAGCAGCTTACGAGGGCCGTATGGCAATCAGCCCCAGCATTTT; cdr3_aa: CASSLRGPYGNQPQHF; d_call: .; v_call: TRBV7-2; clone_size: .; j_call: TRBJ1-5
cdr3_nt: TGTGCCAGTAGTATATCGGGGTTGGCTGAAGCTTTCTTT; cdr3_aa: CASSISGLAEAFF; d_call: .; v_call: TRBV19; clone_size: .; j_call: TRBJ1-1
cdr3_nt: TGTGCCAGCAGCAACCGGGAGGACTCCTACGAGCAGTACTTC; cdr3_aa: CASSNREDSYEQYF; d_call: TRBD2; v_call: TRBV5-4; clone_size: .; j_call: TRBJ2-7
cdr3_nt: TGTGCCAGCAGCTCGGGCACAGGGGGTGCCGAGCAGTACTTC; cdr3_aa: CASSSGTGGAEQYF; d_call: TRBD1; v_call: TRBV5-6; clone_size: .; j_call: TRBJ2-7
cdr3_nt: TGTGCCAGCTCACCAGCTGAGGAGGATCGCGCTTTCTTT; cdr3_aa: CASSPAEEDRAFF; d_call: .; v_call: TRBV18; clone_size: .; j_call: TRBJ1-1
cdr3_nt: TGTGCCAGCAGCTCGCGGGGTGCAGATACGCAGTATTTT; cdr3_aa: CASSSRGADTQYF; d_call: .; v_call: TRBV7-7; clone_size: .; j_call: TRBJ2-3
cdr3_nt: TGTGCCACCTTCCCGGGGTTCGGCAATCAGCCCCAGCATTTT; cdr3_aa: CATFPGFGNQPQHF; d_call: .; v_call: TRBV6-6; clone_size: .; j_call: TRBJ1-5
cdr3_nt: TGTGCCATCAGTGTCGAGGGAATCCTCTACGAGCAGTACTTC; cdr3_aa: CAISVEGILYEQYF; d_call: .; v_call: TRBV10-3; clone_size: .; j_call: TRBJ2-7
cdr3_nt: TGTGCCAGCAGTTTATTACCTGAGGGGACTAATGAAAAACTGTTTTTT; cdr3_aa: CASSLLPEGTNEKLFF; d_call: .; v_call: TRBV27; clone_size: .; j_call: TRBJ1-4
cdr3_nt: TGTGCCAGCAGGCCCGAATGGGGGAATAGCAATCAGCCCCAGCATTTT; cdr3_aa: CASRPEWGNSNQPQHF; d_call: .; v_call: TRBV27; clone_size: .; j_call: TRBJ1-5
cdr3_nt: TGTGCCATCTTAAACTGGACAGGGGGATATACTGAAGCTTTCTTT; cdr3_aa: CAILNWTGGYTEAFF; d_call: TRBD1; v_call: TRBV10-3; clone_size: .; j_call: TRBJ1-1
cdr3_nt: TGTGCCAGCAGTGAAGGGGCTAGCGGGGGGGCCGTGGTTGGGACAGATACGCAGTATTTT; cdr3_aa: CASSEGASGGAVVGTDTQYF; d_call: TRBD2; v_call: TRBV6-1; clone_size: .; j_call: TRBJ2-3
cdr3_nt: TGTGCCAGTAGTATGAGACTAGAGAACACCGGGGAGCTGTTTTTT; cdr3_aa: CASSMRLENTGELFF; d_call: .; v_call: TRBV19; clone_size: once; j_call: TRBJ2-2
cdr3_nt: TGTGCCAGCAGCCAATCCTACGAGCAGTACTTC; cdr3_aa: CASSQSYEQYF; d_call: .; v_call: TRBV14; clone_size: .; j_call: TRBJ2-7
cdr3_nt: TGTGCCAGCAGCTTGGGGACGCAAAAAACGCAGTATTTT; cdr3_aa: CASSLGTQKTQYF; d_call: .; v_call: TRBV5-6; clone_size: once; j_call: TRBJ2-3
cdr3_nt: TGCAGTGCTAGTCTTCTCCTGGGGGTTGGCTACACCTTC; cdr3_aa: CSASLLLGVGYTF; d_call: .; v_call: TRBV20-1; clone_size: .; j_call: TRBJ1-2
cdr3_nt: TGTGCCAGCAGCCAGGACCGACTAGCGGGGAACACAGATACGCAGTATTTT; cdr3_aa: CASSQDRLAGNTDTQYF; d_call: TRBD2; v_call: TRBV4-2; clone_size: .; j_call: TRBJ2-3
cdr3_nt: TGTGCCAGCAGCTTCGGTTGGGCAGGAGCCAGTCAATCCTACGAGCAGTACTTC; cdr3_aa: CASSFGWAGASQSYEQYF; d_call: .; v_call: TRBV7-2; clone_size: .; j_call: TRBJ2-7
cdr3_nt: TGCGCCAGCAGCCAAGATTATCAGAGGGCAGCTTTCTTT; cdr3_aa: CASSQDYQRAAFF; d_call: .; v_call: TRBV4-1; clone_size: .; j_call: TRBJ1-1
cdr3_nt: TGTGCCAGCAGCGAACAGGTGTTCCAAGAGACCCAGTACTTC; cdr3_aa: CASSEQVFQETQYF; d_call: .; v_call: TRBV3-1/TRBV3-2; clone_size: .; j_call: TRBJ2-5